A single sample gave rise to the 24 T cell receptor beta chains below, sequenced in a study of identical twins. Each CDR3 protein is one row after TCRdb ran MiXCR on the 5' RACE reads. The table includes 450,000 to 650,000 distinct CDR3 sequences, over 8.5% detected once. These data were also filed under a second study, of yellow fever vaccine responses in identical twins.

Sequencing was done on a sample of PBMCs. The receptors stem from a woman between 18 and 29 years old in good health.

In its sample, this clonotype was seen many times. The chain combines TRBV7-9 with TRBJ2-7; maybe TRBD2 (5 bases). V lost 1 base and J 6 bases, leaving 7 bases between the germline ends. The length of the CDR3 is 12 residues. Germline V lookup: CDR1 SEHNR, CDR2 FQNEAQ (reference sequence). The CDR3 sequence: CASSLVEAEQYF. In DNA, the CDR3 is TGTGCCAGCAGCTTAGTGGAGGCCGAGCAGTACTTC.

The genes are TRBV20-1 and TRBJ2-4, with D uncertain. The ends were cut back, 1 base at V and 0 bases at J, with 7 bases in the middle. The V gene's germline CDR1 is DFQATT and CDR2 SNEGSKA (reference sequence). The CDR3 is 14 residues long. CDR3 residues: CSARVPVAKNIQYF. The DNA for the CDR3 is TGCAGTGCTAGAGTTCCCGTAGCCAAAAACATTCAGTACTTC.

This sequence joins TRBV6-1 and TRBJ1-6, with no clear D. V shed 1 base and J shed 10 bases, with 8 bases lying between them. Germline loops: CDR1 MNHNS, CDR2 SASEGT. The CDR3 is 13 amino acids. CDR3 amino acids: CASSEGVDSPLHF. As DNA, the CDR3 is TGTGCCAGCAGTGAAGGCGTTGACTCACCCCTCCACTTT.

In nucleotides, the CDR3 is TGTGCCACGCACGATAAGAAGGGGTCAGATACGCAGTATTTT. Its protein is CATHDKKGSDTQYF. V and J are TRBV2 and TRBJ2-3, with D possibly being TRBD1 (5 bases). This CDR3 comprises 14 residues. Germline lookup yields CDR1 SNHLY and CDR2 FYNNEI. With 10 bases removed from V and 4 bases from J, the gap between germline ends came to 18 bases.

This clonotype was picked up a small number of times. The genes are TRBV20-1 and TRBJ2-5; 13 bases align to TRBD2. V shed 4 bases and J 5 bases; nucleotides not matched to a gene: 19. Germline values: CDR1 DFQATT, CDR2 SNEGSKA (reference sequence). The CDR3 contains 19 residues. CDR3 DNA: TGCAGTGCTACAAATATGCGGACTAGCGGGGGCCCATTGACGGAGACCCAGTACTTC. This sequence encodes CSATNMRTSGGPLTETQYF.

This clonotype was seen ten or more times. V is TRBV2 and J is TRBJ2-1; 9 nucleotides align to TRBD2. The CDR3 length is 15 residues. The junction had 11 bases not matched to a gene; V was cut back by 4 bases and J by 10 bases. Per germline, CDR1 SNHLY and CDR2 FYNNEI. CDR3 in amino acids: CASSGGRVAGEEQFF. DNA for the CDR3: TGTGCCAGCAGTGGCGGGAGGGTAGCGGGAGAGGAGCAGTTCTTC.

This clonotype was picked up a small number of times. The chain is built from TRBV24-1 and TRBJ2-2; D unresolved. This CDR3 is 14 amino acids long. V was shortened by 5 bases and J by 7 bases, with 13 bases between the two germline ends. The germline gives CDR1 KGHDR, CDR2 SFDVKD. Here the CDR3 DNA reads TGTGCCACCAGTGCCAACGGGTTTAGCGGGGAGCTGTTTTTT. It yields the protein CATSANGFSGELFF.

This chain links TRBV18 with TRBJ2-3, with 7 bases identical to TRBD1. The V gene's germline CDR1 is KGHSH and CDR2 LQKENI. V lost 5 bases and J lost 6; bases outside the gene matches: 8. This CDR3 contains 14 residues. CDR3 sequence reads: CASSSYRGSDTQYF. The CDR3 bases are TGTGCCAGCTCATCTTACAGGGGCAGTGATACGCAGTATTTT.

This clonotype has at least ten counts. This sequence joins TRBV12-3 or TRBV12-4 and TRBJ2-3, with 7 bases aligning to TRBD2. The ends lost 5 bases at V and 6 bases at J; junction bases unmatched: 11. CDR3 length: 15 residues. This chain's CDR3 is CASSPWGGYSDTQYF. CDR3 DNA sequence: TGTGCCAGCAGTCCCTGGGGGGGGTATTCGGATACGCAGTATTTT.

This clonotype was counted at least ten times. The V and J genes are TRBV12-3 or TRBV12-4 and TRBJ1-1, with a tentative D call TRBD1 (5 bases). The V and J ends lost 6 bases and 5 bases respectively, with 13 bases between them. There are 13 residues in the CDR3. CDR3 residues: CASSLAGGTEAFF. As DNA, the CDR3 is TGTGCCAGCAGCTTGGCCGGGGGAACTGAAGCTTTCTTT.

The V gene is TRBV5-1, the J gene TRBJ2-7; 8 positions agree with TRBD2. Germline assignment: CDR1 SGHRS and CDR2 YFSETQ. The CDR3 length is 17 residues. Trimming at V came to 1 base and at J to 4 bases, leaving 13 bases not matched to a gene. CDR3: CASSLSPGGSLWYEQYF. The CDR3 DNA sequence: TGCGCCAGCAGCTTGTCCCCGGGGGGGTCTTTATGGTACGAGCAGTACTTC.

This clonotype was picked up a small number of times. CDR3 nucleotides: TGTGCCAGCAGCCAAGGCCCTAGGGTTTCCGAGCAGTACTTC. Protein product: CASSQGPRVSEQYF. The V gene is TRBV3-1, the J gene TRBJ2-7; no reliable D call. This CDR3 comprises 14 residues. Trimming shortened V by 1 base and J by 6 bases, and 13 bases separated the two germline ends. Germline assignment: CDR1 LGHDT and CDR2 YNNKEL (reference sequence).

This clonotype was observed a handful of times. The rearrangement links TRBV28 to TRBJ1-5; no clear D gene. The CDR3 has 16 amino acids. V was shortened by 3 bases and J by 4 bases, with 16 bases between the two germline ends. Germline V gene sequence: CDR1 MDHEN, CDR2 SYDVKM. The CDR3: CASSLWSTDLNQPQHF. The CDR3 DNA reads as TGTGCCAGCAGTTTGTGGTCTACGGACTTAAATCAGCCCCAGCATTTT.

As concerns this clonotype: With a much larger clone just one base away, this may be a read error. CDR3: CATSRENEQYF. The CDR3 nucleotides are TGTGCCACCAGCAGAGAAAACGAGCAGTACTTC. V gene TRBV15 combines with J gene TRBJ2-7; no definite D call. V gave up 0 bases and J gave up 5 bases, with 2 bases separating them. CDR1 is LNHNV and CDR2 is YYDKDF in the germline V gene (reference sequence). The CDR3 length is 11 residues.

This clonotype came up many times. The rearrangement uses TRBV20-1 and TRBJ2-1, with TRBD2 identical over 12 bases. The CDR3 loop spans 16 amino acids. The germline gives CDR1 DFQATT, CDR2 SNEGSKA (reference sequence). Germline trimming cut 0 bases from V and 4 bases from J; bases unmatched to any gene: 4. CDR3: CSARDLTSGGYNEQFF. The CDR3 coding sequence is TGCAGTGCTAGAGATTTAACTAGCGGGGGGTACAATGAGCAGTTCTTC.

This clonotype came up many times. This chain connects TRBV6-1 to TRBJ2-1, with 12 bases fitting TRBD1. J was trimmed by 13 bases and V by 7 bases; bases with no gene match: 14. This CDR3 region has 15 residues. Germline CDR1 reads MNHNS; CDR2 reads SASEGT. The CDR3 nucleotides read TGTGCCAGCACCCCTGGGACAGGGGGCGCCGGGTTTCAGTTCTTC. It specifies CASTPGTGGAGFQFF.

This clonotype was seen ten or more times. The J gene is TRBJ2-6, the V gene TRBV20-1; tentative D call: TRBD2 (6 bases). The V gene's germline CDR1 is DFQATT and CDR2 SNEGSKA (reference sequence). The CDR3 has 16 amino acids. V dropped 1 base and J dropped 4 bases, with 14 bases sitting between them. The CDR3 DNA is TGCAGTGCTAGAGCCCCAGGAGGGTTGGGGGCCAACGTCCTGACTTTC. This translates into CSARAPGGLGANVLTF.

Only a few counts were recorded for this clonotype. V is TRBV2 and J is TRBJ2-3, with TRBD1 matching 7 bases. The germline V gene encodes CDR1 SNHLY and CDR2 FYNNEI. The CDR3 totals 17 residues. J gave up 0 bases and V 8 bases, and 14 bases lay outside the gene matches. CDR3 DNA: TGTGCCAGCGTGGTGGGACAGCGTCACTTTAGCACAGATACGCAGTATTTT. Translated: CASVVGQRHFSTDTQYF.

Concerning this clonotype: Just one base apart from a much larger clone, this may be a read error. The genes are TRBV11-2 and TRBJ2-1, with 7 bases lining up with TRBD2. Germline CDR1 reads SGHAT; CDR2 reads FQNNGV. The CDR3 sequence is 18 residues long. DNA for the CDR3: TGTACCAGCAGCTTAGTTGTCGCTAGCGGACGTTCCTACAATGAGCAGTTCTTC. Protein: CTSSLVVASGRSYNEQFF.

This clonotype was seen more than once but under ten times. The J gene is TRBJ1-3, the V gene TRBV12-3 or TRBV12-4; 10 nucleotides match TRBD1. This CDR3 has 16 amino acids. Trimming cost V 1 base and J 4 bases; bases outside gene matches: 4. CDR3 residues: CASSLGGQGRGNTIYF. CDR3 bases: TGTGCCAGCAGTTTAGGGGGACAGGGGAGAGGAAACACCATATATTTT.

This clonotype has at least ten counts. V and J are TRBV11-2 and TRBJ2-1; weak D call: TRBD2 (5 bases). Trimming pared 4 bases from V and 5 bases from J, leaving 24 bases between. The CDR3 sequence is 18 residues long. The V gene's germline CDR1 is SGHAT and CDR2 FQNNGV. The CDR3 region is CASSSRRPNTGRDNEQFF. As DNA, the CDR3 is TGTGCCAGCAGCTCCCGACGACCTAACACGGGAAGGGACAATGAGCAGTTCTTC.

This clonotype was picked up many times. The J gene is TRBJ2-7, the V gene TRBV28; no clear D. The CDR3 extends over 11 amino acids. V lost 6 bases, J lost 7 bases, and 10 bases lay in between. Germline CDR1 MDHEN, CDR2 SYDVKM. CDR3 in amino acids: CASSSPGEQYF. Written as DNA, the CDR3 is TGTGCCAGCAGCTCTCCCGGAGAGCAGTACTTC. Together with reference TRBV28 and TRBJ2-7, the CDR3 gives the full variable domain: DVKVTQSSRYLVKRTGEKVFLECVQDMDHENMFWYRQDPGLGLRLIYFSYDVKMKEKGDIPEGYSVSREKKERFSLILESASTNQTSMYLCASSSPGEQYFGPGTRLTVT.

This clonotype was seen only a few times. The DNA of the CDR3 is TGTGCGACCGGGACAGGGATAGGCGAGCAGTACTTC. Protein sequence: CATGTGIGEQYF. The chain recombines TRBV12-3 or TRBV12-4 with TRBJ2-7; 9 nucleotides agree with TRBD1. The CDR3 contains 12 residues.

The CDR3 here is CASSLALVYNEQFF. For the CDR3, the DNA is TGTGCCAGCAGCTTAGCACTGGTCTACAATGAGCAGTTCTTC. The rearrangement uses TRBV11-2 and TRBJ2-1, with no clear D. Germline V lookup: CDR1 SGHAT, CDR2 FQNNGV. The V gene lost 1 base and the J gene lost 3 bases, with 7 bases spanning the gap. The CDR3 extends over 14 amino acids. The full variable domain, with the rest looked up from reference TRBV11-2 and TRBJ2-1, is EAGVAQSPRYKIIEKRQSVAFWCNPISGHATLYWYQQILGQGPKLLIQFQNNGVVDDSQLPKDRFSAERLKGVDSTLKIQPAKLEDSAVYLCASSLALVYNEQFFGPGTRLTVL.